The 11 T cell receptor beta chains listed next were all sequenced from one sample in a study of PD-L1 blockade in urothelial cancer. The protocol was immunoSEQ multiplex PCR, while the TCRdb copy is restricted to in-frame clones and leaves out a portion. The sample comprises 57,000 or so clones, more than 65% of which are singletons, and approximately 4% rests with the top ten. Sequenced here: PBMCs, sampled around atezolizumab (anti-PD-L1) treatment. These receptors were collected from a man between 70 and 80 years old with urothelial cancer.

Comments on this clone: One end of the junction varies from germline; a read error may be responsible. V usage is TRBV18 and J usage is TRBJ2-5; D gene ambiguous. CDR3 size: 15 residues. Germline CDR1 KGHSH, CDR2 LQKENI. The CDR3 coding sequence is TGTGCCAGCTCACCATCCCCCAGCCTCCAAGAGACTCAGTACTTC. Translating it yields CASSPSPSLQETQYF.

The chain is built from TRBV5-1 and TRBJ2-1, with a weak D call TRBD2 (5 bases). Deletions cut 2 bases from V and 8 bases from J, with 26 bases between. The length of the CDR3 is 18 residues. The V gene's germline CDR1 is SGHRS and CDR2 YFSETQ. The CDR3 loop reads CASSFFPGKRSLRDEQFF. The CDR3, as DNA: TGCGCCAGCAGCTTCTTTCCCGGGAAAAGATCACTGCGCGATGAGCAGTTCTTC.

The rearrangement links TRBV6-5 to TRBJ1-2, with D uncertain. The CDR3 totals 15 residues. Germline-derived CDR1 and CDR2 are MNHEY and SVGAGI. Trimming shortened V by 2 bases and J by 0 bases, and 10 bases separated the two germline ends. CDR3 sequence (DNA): TGTGCCAGCAGTTACGGGCCACTCACTAACTATGGCTACACCTTC. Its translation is CASSYGPLTNYGYTF.

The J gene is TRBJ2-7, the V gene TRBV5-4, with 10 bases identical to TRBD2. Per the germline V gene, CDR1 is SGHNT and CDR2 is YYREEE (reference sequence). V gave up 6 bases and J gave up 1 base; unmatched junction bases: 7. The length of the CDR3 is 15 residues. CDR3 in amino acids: CASTDRTSGSYEQYF. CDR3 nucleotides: TGTGCCAGCACCGATCGGACTAGCGGTTCCTACGAGCAGTACTTC.

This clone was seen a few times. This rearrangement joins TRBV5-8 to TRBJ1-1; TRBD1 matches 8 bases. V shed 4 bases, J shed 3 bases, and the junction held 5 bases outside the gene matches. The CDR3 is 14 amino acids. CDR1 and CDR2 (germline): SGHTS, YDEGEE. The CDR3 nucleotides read TGTGCCAGCAGCGGAGGACAGGGTGACACTGAAGCTTTCTTT. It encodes CASSGGQGDTEAFF.

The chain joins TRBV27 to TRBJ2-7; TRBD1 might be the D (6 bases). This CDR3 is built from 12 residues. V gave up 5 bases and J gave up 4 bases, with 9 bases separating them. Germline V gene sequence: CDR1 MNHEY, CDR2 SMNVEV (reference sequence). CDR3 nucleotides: TGTGCCAGCAGTACCCAGGGGTACGAGCAGTACTTC. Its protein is CASSTQGYEQYF.

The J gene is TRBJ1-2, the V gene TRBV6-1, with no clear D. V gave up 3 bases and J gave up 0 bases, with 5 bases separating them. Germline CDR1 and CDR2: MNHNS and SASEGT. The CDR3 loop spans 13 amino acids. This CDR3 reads CASSDRTNYGYTF. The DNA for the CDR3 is TGTGCCAGCAGTGACAGAACTAACTATGGCTACACCTTC.

The CDR3 DNA follows: TGTGCCAGCAGCGTCGACAGGGCCACCGGGGAGCTGTTTTTT. Translating it yields CASSVDRATGELFF. The chain is built from TRBV11-1 and TRBJ2-2; 7 bases match TRBD1. The CDR3 extends over 14 amino acids. After removal of 5 bases from V and 4 bases from J, the junction contained 4 bases not matched to a gene. Looked up from germline, CDR1 is SGHAT and CDR2 is FQDESV (reference sequence).

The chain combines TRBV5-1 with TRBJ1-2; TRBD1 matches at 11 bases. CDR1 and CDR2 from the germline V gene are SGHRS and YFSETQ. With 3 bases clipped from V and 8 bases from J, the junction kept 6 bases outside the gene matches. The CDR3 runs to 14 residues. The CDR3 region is CASSSDRGLGGYTF. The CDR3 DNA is TGCGCCAGCAGCTCGGACAGGGGGCTGGGGGGCTACACCTTC.

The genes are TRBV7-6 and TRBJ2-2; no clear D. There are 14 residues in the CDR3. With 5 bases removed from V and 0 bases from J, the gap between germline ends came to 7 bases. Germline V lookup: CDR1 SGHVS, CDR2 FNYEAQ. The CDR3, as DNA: TGTGCCAGCAGCCCTACAGCGAACACCGGGGAGCTGTTTTTT. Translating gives CASSPTANTGELFF.

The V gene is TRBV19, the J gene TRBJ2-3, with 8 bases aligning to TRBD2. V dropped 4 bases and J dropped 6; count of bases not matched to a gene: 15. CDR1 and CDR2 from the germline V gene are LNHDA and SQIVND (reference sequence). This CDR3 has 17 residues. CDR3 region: CASSKESGSRGGDTQYF. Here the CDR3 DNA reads TGTGCCAGTAGTAAGGAAAGCGGGAGCCGAGGGGGGGATACGCAGTATTTT.